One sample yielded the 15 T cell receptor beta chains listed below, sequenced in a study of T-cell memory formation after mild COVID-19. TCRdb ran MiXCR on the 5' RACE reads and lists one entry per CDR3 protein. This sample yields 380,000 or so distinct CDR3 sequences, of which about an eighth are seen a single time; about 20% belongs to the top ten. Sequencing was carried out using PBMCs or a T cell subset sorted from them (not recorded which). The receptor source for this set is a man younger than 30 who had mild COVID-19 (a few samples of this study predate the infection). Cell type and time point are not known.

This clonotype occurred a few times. The CDR3 spells CASSPRPRGDQPQHF. The CDR3, as DNA: TGTGCCAGCTCACCACGCCCCAGGGGCGACCAGCCCCAGCATTTT. The chain recombines TRBV18 with TRBJ1-5; maybe TRBD1 (6 bases). The CDR3 has 15 amino acids. Germline loops: CDR1 KGHSH, CDR2 LQKENI. The V gene lost 1 base and the J gene lost 7 bases, with 14 bases spanning the gap.

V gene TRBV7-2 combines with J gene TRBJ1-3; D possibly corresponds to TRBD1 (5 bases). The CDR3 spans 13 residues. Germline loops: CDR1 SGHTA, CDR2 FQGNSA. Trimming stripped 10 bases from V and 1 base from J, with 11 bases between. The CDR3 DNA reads TGTGCCATCTCAGACAGATCTGGAAACACCATATATTTT. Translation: CAISDRSGNTIYF.

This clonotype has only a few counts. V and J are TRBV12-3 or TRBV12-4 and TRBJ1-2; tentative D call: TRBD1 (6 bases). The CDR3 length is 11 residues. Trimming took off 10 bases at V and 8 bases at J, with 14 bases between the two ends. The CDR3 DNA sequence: TGTGCCACCCAGGACAGAGAAGGCTACACCTTC. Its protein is CATQDREGYTF.

Here the CDR3 reads CASIPDRWAFYGYTF. As DNA, the CDR3 is TGTGCCAGCATCCCGGACAGGTGGGCATTCTATGGCTACACCTTC. The genes are TRBV12-3 or TRBV12-4 and TRBJ1-2; 7 nucleotides match TRBD1. V was pared by 7 bases and J by 4 bases, with 12 bases of the junction left unmatched. The CDR3 length is 15 residues.

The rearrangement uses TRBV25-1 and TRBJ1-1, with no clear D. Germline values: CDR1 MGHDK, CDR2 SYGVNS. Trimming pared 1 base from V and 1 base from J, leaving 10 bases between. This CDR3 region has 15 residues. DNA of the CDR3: TGTGCCAGCAGTGAATTGGGGAAGGCGAACACTGAAGCTTTCTTT. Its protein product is CASSELGKANTEAFF.

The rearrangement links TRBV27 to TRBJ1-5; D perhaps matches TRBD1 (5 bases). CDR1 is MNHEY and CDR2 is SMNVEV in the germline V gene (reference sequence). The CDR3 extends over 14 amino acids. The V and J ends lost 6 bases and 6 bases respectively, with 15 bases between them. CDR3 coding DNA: TGTGCCAGCAGCCTGTTGGGGGGAGTTCAGCCCCAGCATTTT. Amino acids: CASSLLGGVQPQHF.

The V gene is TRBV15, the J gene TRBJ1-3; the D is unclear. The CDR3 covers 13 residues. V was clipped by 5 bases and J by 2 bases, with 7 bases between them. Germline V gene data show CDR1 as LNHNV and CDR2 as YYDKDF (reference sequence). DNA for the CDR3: TGTGCCACCAGCTCCGTCCCTGGAAACACCATATATTTT. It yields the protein CATSSVPGNTIYF.

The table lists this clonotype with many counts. CDR3 amino acids: CASSEHHQETQYF. DNA for the CDR3: TGTGCCAGCAGTGAACACCATCAAGAGACCCAGTACTTC. This chain connects TRBV6-1 to TRBJ2-5; D remains ambiguous. CDR1 is MNHNS and CDR2 is SASEGT in the germline V gene. Trimming took 2 bases from V and 2 from J, leaving 6 bases between them. The CDR3 extends over 13 amino acids.

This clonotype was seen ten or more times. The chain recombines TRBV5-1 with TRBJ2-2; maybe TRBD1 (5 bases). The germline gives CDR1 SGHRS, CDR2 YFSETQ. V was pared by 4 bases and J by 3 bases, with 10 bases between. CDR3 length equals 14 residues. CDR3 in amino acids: CASSARVDTGELFF. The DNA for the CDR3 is TGCGCCAGCAGCGCCAGGGTTGACACCGGGGAGCTGTTTTTT.

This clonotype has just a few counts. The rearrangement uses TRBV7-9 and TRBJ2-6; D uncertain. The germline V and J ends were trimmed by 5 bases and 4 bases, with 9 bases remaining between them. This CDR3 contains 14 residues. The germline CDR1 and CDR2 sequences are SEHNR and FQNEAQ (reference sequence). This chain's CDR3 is CASSPKVGANVLTF. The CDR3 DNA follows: TGTGCCAGCAGCCCCAAGGTGGGGGCCAACGTCCTGACTTTC.

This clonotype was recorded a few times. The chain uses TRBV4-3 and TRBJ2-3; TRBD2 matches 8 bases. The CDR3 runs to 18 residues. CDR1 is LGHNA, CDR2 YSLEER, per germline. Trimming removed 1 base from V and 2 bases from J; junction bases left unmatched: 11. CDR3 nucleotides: TGCGCCAGCAGCCAAGTACTAATTAGCGGGGATTACACAGATACGCAGTATTTT. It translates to CASSQVLISGDYTDTQYF.

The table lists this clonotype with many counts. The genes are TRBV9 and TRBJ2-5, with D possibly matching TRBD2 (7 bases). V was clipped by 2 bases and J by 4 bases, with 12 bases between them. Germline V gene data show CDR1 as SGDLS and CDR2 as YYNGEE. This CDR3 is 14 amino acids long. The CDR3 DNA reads TGTGCCAGCAGCGTCTCAGGGGAGGGAGAGACCCAGTACTTC. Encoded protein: CASSVSGEGETQYF.

The CDR3 nucleotides are TGTGCCAGCAGCTTATTCGCGGGAGGCACAGATACGCAGTATTTT. As protein: CASSLFAGGTDTQYF. The genes are TRBV7-2 and TRBJ2-3, with TRBD2 matching over 7 bases. Losses at the gene ends were 2 bases for V and 1 base for J; bases not matched to a gene: 3. The CDR3 consists of 15 residues. CDR1 and CDR2 (germline): SGHTA, FQGNSA.

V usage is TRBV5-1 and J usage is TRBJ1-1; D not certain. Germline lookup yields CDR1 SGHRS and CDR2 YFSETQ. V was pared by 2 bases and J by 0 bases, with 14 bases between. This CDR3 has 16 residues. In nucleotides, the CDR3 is TGCGCCAGCAGCTTTGGTGTCCTACGGTTGAACACTGAAGCTTTCTTT. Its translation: CASSFGVLRLNTEAFF.

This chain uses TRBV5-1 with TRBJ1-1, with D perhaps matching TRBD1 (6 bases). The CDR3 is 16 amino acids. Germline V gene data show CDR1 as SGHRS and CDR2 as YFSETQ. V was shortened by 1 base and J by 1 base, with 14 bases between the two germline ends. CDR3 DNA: TGCGCCAGCAGCTTGAATGGGGGCGCAGGGAACACTGAAGCTTTCTTT. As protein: CASSLNGGAGNTEAFF.